One and the same sample provided the 23 T cell receptor beta chains below, sequenced in a study of cytomegalovirus exposure and HLA in healthy donors. Primers for the PCR totalled 60 Vbeta and 13 Jbeta. Here immunoSEQ multiplex PCR was the method, and the copy in TCRdb shows in-frame clones only, minus some. In the table there are fewer than 140,000 clones, around 75% of which are singletons. The sequenced sample was PBMCs. These receptors were obtained from a man aged 40-50 years in good health and CMV-seronegative.

This clone was counted a single time. J is TRBJ2-1 and V is TRBV4-2, with 9 bases fitting TRBD2. This CDR3 region has 16 residues. The ends lost 5 bases at V and 8 bases at J; junction bases unmatched: 13. CDR1 and CDR2 from the germline V gene are LGHNA and YNFKEQ. In DNA, the CDR3 is TGTGCCAGCAGCGCCCTAGCGGGGCGGGGTATTGATGAGCAGTTCTTC. This encodes CASSALAGRGIDEQFF.

The chain has TRBV6-1 and TRBJ1-3, with unresolved D. CDR1 and CDR2 from the germline V gene are MNHNS and SASEGT. V was pared by 7 bases and J by 0 bases, with 7 bases between. This CDR3 is 13 amino acids long. CDR3 in amino acids: CASKLTSGNTIYF. The DNA of the CDR3 is TGTGCCAGCAAACTTACCTCTGGAAACACCATATATTTT.

The gene calls are TRBV6-1 and TRBJ2-2, with TRBD2 identical over 8 bases. V lost 10 bases, J lost 4 bases, and 8 bases stayed unmatched. The CDR3 sequence is 14 residues long. Germline V lookup: CDR1 MNHNS, CDR2 SASEGT. CDR3 region: CATRPGGSTGELFF. CDR3 coding DNA: TGTGCCACCCGCCCGGGGGGGAGCACCGGGGAGCTGTTTTTT.

This clone has only a few counts. V and J are TRBV6-1 and TRBJ1-2, with 8 bases that match TRBD1. This CDR3 comprises 17 residues. Germline trimming cut 4 bases from V and 0 bases from J; bases unmatched to any gene: 10. Germline V CDR1 and CDR2: MNHNS, SASEGT. The CDR3 region is CASSGDRRLPSNYGYTF. The CDR3 bases are TGTGCCAGCAGTGGGGACAGGCGTCTCCCGTCTAACTATGGCTACACCTTC.

This clone was seen more than once but under ten times. As DNA, the CDR3 is TGTGCCAGTAGTGCGAGACAGGGGGCAATCTATGGCTACACCTTC. It encodes CASSARQGAIYGYTF. The V call is TRBV19, the J call TRBJ1-2; 10 bases map to TRBD1. After removal of 5 bases from V and 4 bases from J, the junction contained 7 bases not matched to a gene. This CDR3 has 15 residues. The germline V gene has CDR1 LNHDA and CDR2 SQIVND (reference sequence).

The genes are TRBV5-5 and TRBJ2-7; possible D gene TRBD2, 7 bases. The CDR3 contains 15 residues. Trimming cost V 7 bases and J 1 base, with 18 bases left between them. Germline assignment: CDR1 SGHKS and CDR2 YYEKEE (reference sequence). The DNA for the CDR3 is TGTGCCAGCGGGAAGGCGGGGGCTTTTTCCTACGAGCAGTACTTC. It codes for CASGKAGAFSYEQYF.

As for this clone: This CDR3 fails to terminate in the conserved phenylalanine or tryptophan, so it likely reflects a read error. DNA of the CDR3: TGTGCCAGCAGCCTCAACAGGGTCGAAGCTTTCCTT. Protein product: CASSLNRVEAFL. The rearrangement links TRBV2 to TRBJ1-1; tentative D call: TRBD1 (6 bases). Trimming cost V 6 bases and J 8 bases, with 13 bases left between them. There are 12 residues in the CDR3. Looked up from germline, CDR1 is SNHLY and CDR2 is FYNNEI.

This chain uses TRBV2 with TRBJ2-2; 14 nucleotides agree with TRBD2. J gave up 5 bases and V 6 bases, and 2 bases lay outside the gene matches. There are 15 residues in the CDR3. CDR1 is SNHLY, CDR2 FYNNEI, per germline. CDR3: CASRGLAGDTGELFF. In DNA form, the CDR3 reads TGTGCCAGCAGGGGACTAGCGGGGGATACCGGGGAGCTGTTTTTT. Using reference TRBV2 and TRBJ2-2 for the parts outside the CDR3, the full variable domain is EPEVTQTPSHQVTQMGQEVILRCVPISNHLYFYWYRQILGQKVEFLVSFYNNEISEKSEIFDDQFSVERPDGSNFTLKIRSTKLEDSAMYFCASRGLAGDTGELFFGEGSRLTVL.

This sequence joins TRBV11-1 and TRBJ2-2; TRBD2 matches at 7 bases. V lost 6 bases and J lost 3; bases outside the gene matches: 7. This CDR3 contains 15 residues. From germline, CDR1 is SGHAT and CDR2 FQDESV (reference sequence). The CDR3 is CASRLGGVDTGELFF. Written as DNA, the CDR3 is TGTGCCAGCAGGTTGGGGGGGGTGGACACCGGGGAGCTGTTTTTT.

The CDR3 DNA sequence: TGTGCCAGCAGCCCGGGGACAGGGATGGCCTACGAGCAGTACTTC. It codes for CASSPGTGMAYEQYF. The V gene is TRBV7-2, the J gene TRBJ2-7; 9 bases line up with TRBD1. The CDR3 runs 15 residues. After removal of 5 bases from V and 2 bases from J, the junction contained 7 bases not matched to a gene. In germline, CDR1 is SGHTA, CDR2 FQGNSA.

The chain links TRBV29-1 to TRBJ2-3; perhaps TRBD2 as D (7 bases). The CDR3 runs 14 residues. V lost 3 bases and J 1 base, leaving 11 bases between the germline ends. In germline, CDR1 is SQVTM, CDR2 ANQGSEA. As DNA, the CDR3 is TGCAGCGTTGACGCGGGGGCCCGCACAGATACGCAGTATTTT. Translation gives CSVDAGARTDTQYF.

The V call is TRBV5-6, the J call TRBJ2-3; 7 bases are a match to TRBD2. CDR1 SGHDT and CDR2 YYEEEE come from the germline V gene. This CDR3 is built from 14 residues. V shed 5 bases and J 2 bases; nucleotides not matched to a gene: 5. The CDR3 spells CASRASGITDTQYF. The DNA for the CDR3 is TGTGCCAGCAGAGCTAGCGGAATCACAGATACGCAGTATTTT.

The gene calls are TRBV18 and TRBJ1-6; TRBD1 is a possible D gene (6 bases). This CDR3 comprises 13 residues. Deletions cut 3 bases from V and 13 bases from J, with 13 bases between. Germline V gene data show CDR1 as KGHSH and CDR2 as LQKENI. The chain's CDR3 is CASSPGTLRPLHF. CDR3 bases: TGTGCCAGCTCACCCGGGACATTAAGGCCCCTCCACTTT.

There are a few counts of this clone. The V call is TRBV7-7, the J call TRBJ2-3; 8 nucleotides match TRBD2. The CDR3 totals 15 residues. V was pared by 5 bases and J by 4 bases, with 8 bases of the junction left unmatched. Germline loops: CDR1 SSHAT, CDR2 FNYEAQ (reference sequence). CDR3 protein: CASSPSGGLPDTQYF. The CDR3 region has the DNA TGTGCCAGCAGCCCGAGCGGGGGCCTCCCAGATACGCAGTATTTT.

This sequence joins TRBV18 and TRBJ1-3; 8 bases fit TRBD1. V lost 3 bases and J lost 0; bases outside the gene matches: 4. CDR3 length: 16 residues. In germline, CDR1 is KGHSH, CDR2 LQKENI. CDR3 in DNA: TGTGCCAGCTCACCTTTCGACAGGGGCTCTGGAAACACCATATATTTT. This sequence encodes CASSPFDRGSGNTIYF.

V is TRBV5-1 and J is TRBJ2-1, with 7 positions matching TRBD2. J gave up 9 bases and V 1 base, and 10 bases lay outside the gene matches. The CDR3 has 15 residues. Per germline, CDR1 SGHRS and CDR2 YFSETQ. CDR3: CASSLSAREGTEQFF. DNA for the CDR3: TGCGCCAGCAGCTTGTCGGCCAGGGAGGGGACTGAGCAGTTCTTC.

The chain combines TRBV5-1 with TRBJ1-6; weak D call: TRBD1 (5 bases). Germline V lookup: CDR1 SGHRS, CDR2 YFSETQ. The length of the CDR3 is 16 residues. V lost 4 bases and J 8 bases, leaving 19 bases between the germline ends. CDR3 amino acids: CASSRDSLQKDSPLHF. DNA of the CDR3: TGCGCCAGCAGCCGTGACAGTCTCCAGAAGGATTCACCCCTCCACTTT.

J is TRBJ1-3 and V is TRBV19, with 8 bases that match TRBD1. This CDR3 is 15 amino acids long. Germline V gives CDR1 LNHDA, CDR2 SQIVND (reference sequence). Trimming cost V 6 bases and J 4 bases; bases outside gene matches: 8. DNA for the CDR3: TGTGCCAGTAGCGGACAGGGAGTGGGCGGAAACACCATATATTTT. Translated, it gives CASSGQGVGGNTIYF.

The gene calls are TRBV9 and TRBJ2-7; TRBD1 aligns across 11 bases. The J call could be wrong; TRBJ2-5 is a better fit for the DNA end. The CDR3 contains 15 residues. CDR1 SGDLS and CDR2 YYNGEE come from the germline V gene. The DNA for the CDR3 is TGTGCCAGCAGCGGAGGGACAGGGGGTAAAGAGACCCAGTACTTC. Residues: CASSGGTGGKETQYF.

The J gene is TRBJ2-5, the V gene TRBV4-1, with 9 bases lining up with TRBD2. Matching the DNA end better, TRBJ2-7 makes the J call doubtful. CDR1 is MGHRA and CDR2 is YSYEKL in the germline V gene. The CDR3 contains 18 residues. The CDR3 reads CASSQVRSGGLNTYEQYF. The CDR3 region has the DNA TGCGCCAGCAGCCAAGTTCGGAGCGGGGGGCTCAACACCTACGAGCAGTACTTC.

The gene calls are TRBV29-1 and TRBJ1-2, with D uncertain. In germline, CDR1 is SQVTM, CDR2 ANQGSEA. V lost 0 bases to trimming and J lost 2 bases, with 10 bases between them. The CDR3 length is 14 residues. CDR3 nucleotide sequence: TGCAGCGTTGAAGAAGAGGAGGGAAACTATGGCTACACCTTC. Translating it yields CSVEEEEGNYGYTF.

As concerns this clone: Other DNA sequences of this sample code for an identical CDR3. This chain joins TRBV5-6 and TRBJ1-2; 8 nucleotides agree with TRBD1. The germline V gene encodes CDR1 SGHDT and CDR2 YYEEEE. There are 14 residues in the CDR3. The V and J ends lost 5 bases and 4 bases, in that order; junction bases with no gene match: 7. CDR3 loop: CASSAGGAAYGYTF. In nucleotides, the CDR3 is TGTGCCAGCAGTGCAGGGGGCGCAGCCTATGGCTACACCTTC.

The chain is built from TRBV15 and TRBJ2-3; TRBD2 aligns across 12 bases. CDR3 size: 14 residues. J lost 5 bases, V lost 4 bases, and 1 base had no gene match. The germline V gene has CDR1 LNHNV and CDR2 YYDKDF (reference sequence). The CDR3 protein is CATSKLAGGDTQYF. The DNA of the CDR3 is TGTGCCACCAGCAAACTAGCGGGGGGAGATACGCAGTATTTT.